One T cell receptor beta chain is described in this entry. Its target is unknown. One end of the junction does not line up with germline, which may come from a read error. This sample is drawn from a study of metastatic and nonmetastatic thyroid tumors. There were no patients who had received any treatment before thyroid surgery. Findings and limits, study-wide: Within blood and tumor, benign nodules reportedly had significantly lower TCR beta diversity than malignant thyroid tumors did.

TCRdb re-called the PCR reads through MiXCR. The data show around 20,000 clones, with 22% seen just once and about 8.1% held by the top ten. Per the germline V gene, CDR1 is SGHAT and CDR2 is FQNNGV. The length of the CDR3 is 15 residues. J is TRBJ2-3 and V is TRBV11-2; D could derive from TRBD1 or TRBD2 (5 bases each). Sequencing was carried out using adjacent normal tissue. This clonotype originated in a female donor with papillary thyroid cancer or a benign thyroid nodule (not recorded which). Some clones in this sample may be carry-over from other donors' samples. The CDR3 sequence is CANSLRDHWGDTQYF. The CDR3 DNA follows: TGTGCCAACAGCCTCCGGGACCACTGGGGAGATACGCAGTATTTT.